This TCR beta chain appears in the sequencing data of a study of neurological immune-mediated disorders (dated by TCRdb to between 2019 and 2020). Regarding the study in general: Using UMI-based sequencing, the study compared peripheral blood TCR-beta repertoires from patients with HTLV-I-associated myelopathy (HAM/TSP), patients with multiple sclerosis, and healthy controls. The roughly 100 TCR-beta libraries covered PBMC samples along with longitudinal samples, technical triplicates, and paired sorted CD4+ and CD8+ T-cell subsets. The cohort was made up of 68 subjects, consisting of about 15 HAM/TSP patients, about 34 multiple sclerosis patients and 20 healthy controls.

Blood bank volunteers in Maryland, USA served as the healthy controls. TCR libraries for sorted subsets were made from 800,000 to 1,000,000 sorted CD4+ or CD8+ T cells. PBMCs were separated from peripheral blood using Ficoll-Hypaque density gradient centrifugation and then cryopreserved in liquid nitrogen. Paired sorted CD4+ and CD8+ subsets came from healthy controls, HAM/TSP patients and MS patients. cDNA synthesis used template-switch 5'RACE with a primer carrying a 10-nucleotide random unique molecular identifier tagging each TCR transcript. Every sequencing run covered 15-18 subjects and yielded more than 170 million TCR-beta sequences. The RNeasy kit was used for extraction of total RNA. Using the KAPA Real-time Library Amplification kit, TCR-beta VDJ regions were amplified with primers for the TCR constant region and the 5'RACE anchor. A first PCR added sample indexes and Illumina adaptors, after which a second PCR increased the library yield. After Ampure bead purification, the TCR product of roughly 650 bp was size-selected on a 2% E-gel SizeSelection system. Before pooling, libraries had their quality checked on a Bioanalyzer, their concentration measured with Qubit, and their quantity determined with the Kapa Library Quantification kit. Paired-end 2 x 150 bp sequencing of the libraries was performed on an Illumina HiSeq 2500. To increase sequence diversity, about 24-32% phiX was spiked into each library pool. Per the source publication's procedure: Quality-filtered reads were processed with the UMI-based MiGEC pipeline, which removed over 75% of raw TCR sequences during error correction. IMGT germline references were used for aligning VDJ genes, and each clonotype was defined as a unique CDR3 amino acid sequence together with its V-J genes. Clonal expansion, Shannon diversity and CDR3 relatedness (CalcPairwiseDistances, ClusterSamples) were evaluated with VDJtools, and phylogenetic trees were built with CLCbio workbench. Clones with at least 8 unique UMIs were defined as expanded, with this threshold being based on coefficient-of-variation modelling across technical triplicates. TCRdb's own reprocessing of the public reads used fastp at Q25 and MiXCR and kept productive beta chains. Each entry merges the rows of one CDR3 protein and shows their most common DNA and genes. TCRdb, not the original authors, processed these V and J calls. Across this sample there are about 14,000 distinct CDR3 sequences, with approximately 7.7% seen only once. The ten largest clones take up 24% of the sample.

This clonotype was observed many times. It lacks a known antigen. The record has no base qualities; no much larger clone is one base away. Summary of the overall study and its limitations: Expanded clones from different subjects shared no identical CDR3 amino acid sequences, which suggests that TCR-beta repertoires were private in all groups. TCR clonal expansion was highest in HAM/TSP patients and lowest in MS patients, with MS patients falling below even healthy controls.

CDR1 LNHNV and CDR2 YYDKDF were looked up in the germline V gene (reference sequence). At the junction V is shortened by 5 bases and J by 6 bases, with 15 bases in between. Taken from cysteine to phenylalanine, the CDR3 has 14 residues. This entry keeps only the CDR3 DNA: 42 bases, framed from base 1. Recombination joined TRBV15 with TRBJ2-3, with no confident D gene call. Material: CD8+ T cells from blood. The clonotype comes from a woman between 40 and 50 years old in good health. The nucleotide sequence is given as TGTGCCACCAGCCGCGACAATACCAGGGATACGCAGTATTTT. The resulting protein is CATSRDNTRDTQYF.